A selection of T cell receptor beta chains follows, all from one sample in a study of vaccination effects on CD4 cells after COVID-19. Sequenced by immunoSEQ multiplex PCR; TCRdb stores in-frame clones only, minus some. Among roughly 45,000 clones listed, more than 65% were seen once. Their recognized antigens are unknown. The sample consisted of CD4+ T cells from PBMCs cultured without peptide, taken after COVID-19 vaccination. The receptors were gathered from a human donor who received a COVID-19 vaccine. CDR3s include the opening cysteine and the closing phenylalanine or tryptophan. D genes are given only for firm matches. Only part of the rows carry a size: once, few, many, or a class if the clone is expanded.

d_gene: NA
abundance: NA
j_gene: TRBJ2-7
v_gene: TRBV6-1
CDR3aa: CASSGATSAGFWYEQYF
CDR3nt: TGTGCCAGCAGTGGGGCCACCTCTGCCGGTTTCTGGTACGAGCAGTACTTC

d_gene: TRBD2
abundance: few
j_gene: TRBJ2-5
v_gene: TRBV4-1
CDR3aa: CASSHFRWEASGTVEETQYF
CDR3nt: TGCGCCAGCAGCCACTTCCGATGGGAGGCTAGCGGCACTGTTGAAGAGACCCAGTACTTC

d_gene: NA
abundance: once
j_gene: TRBJ2-5
v_gene: TRBV6-5
CDR3aa: CASRAGSETQYF
CDR3nt: TGTGCCAGCAGAGCTGGGTCAGAGACCCAGTACTTC

d_gene: TRBD1
abundance: NA
j_gene: TRBJ1-2
v_gene: TRBV6-4
CDR3aa: CASSPQGGYGYTF
CDR3nt: TGTGCCAGCAGTCCCCAGGGGGGCTATGGCTACACCTTC

d_gene: NA
abundance: NA
j_gene: TRBJ2-1
v_gene: TRBV6-5
CDR3aa: CASTPTPYNEQFF
CDR3nt: TGTGCCAGCACCCCGACCCCCTACAATGAGCAGTTCTTC

d_gene: NA
abundance: NA
j_gene: TRBJ1-1
v_gene: TRBV6-5
CDR3aa: CATKGITEAFF
CDR3nt: TGTGCCACCAAGGGTATTACTGAAGCTTTCTTT

d_gene: NA
abundance: NA
j_gene: TRBJ2-2
v_gene: TRBV6-5
CDR3aa: CASSYDGNTGELFF
CDR3nt: TGTGCCAGCAGTTACGACGGAAACACCGGGGAGCTGTTTTTT

d_gene: NA
abundance: NA
j_gene: TRBJ2-5
v_gene: TRBV5-4
CDR3aa: CASSLEGGVLQETQYF
CDR3nt: TGTGCCAGCAGCTTGGAAGGCGGGGTACTCCAAGAGACCCAGTACTTC

d_gene: NA
abundance: once
j_gene: TRBJ2-5
v_gene: TRBV5-1
CDR3aa: CASSLVGQTQETQYF
CDR3nt: TGCGCCAGCAGCTTGGTTGGCCAGACGCAAGAGACCCAGTACTTC

d_gene: NA
abundance: NA
j_gene: TRBJ1-2
v_gene: TRBV6-5
CDR3aa: CASSYRDRPYGYTF
CDR3nt: TGTGCCAGCAGTTACCGCGACAGGCCCTATGGCTACACCTTC

d_gene: NA
abundance: once
j_gene: TRBJ2-7
v_gene: TRBV24-1
CDR3aa: CATSDYGHKQYF
CDR3nt: TGTGCCACCAGTGACTATGGCCATAAGCAGTACTTC

d_gene: NA
abundance: NA
j_gene: TRBJ1-2
v_gene: TRBV30
CDR3aa: CAWSISEAGYTF
CDR3nt: TGTGCCTGGAGTATAAGCGAGGCTGGCTACACCTTC

d_gene: TRBD1
abundance: NA
j_gene: TRBJ1-2
v_gene: TRBV5-6
CDR3aa: CASSPIGQDYGYTF
CDR3nt: TGTGCCAGCAGCCCCATAGGACAGGACTATGGCTACACCTTC

d_gene: TRBD1
abundance: NA
j_gene: TRBJ1-4
v_gene: TRBV24-1
CDR3aa: CATSEGQGTEKLFF
CDR3nt: TGTGCCACCAGTGAGGGACAGGGTACTGAAAAACTGTTTTTT

d_gene: TRBD1
abundance: few
j_gene: TRBJ1-1
v_gene: TRBV27
CDR3aa: CASSLWDRGRAFF
CDR3nt: TGTGCCAGCAGTTTATGGGACAGGGGGCGAGCTTTCTTT

d_gene: NA
abundance: few
j_gene: TRBJ2-7
v_gene: TRBV7-2
CDR3aa: CASSLQGYEQYF
CDR3nt: TGTGCCAGCAGCTTACAGGGTTACGAGCAGTACTTC

d_gene: NA
abundance: NA
j_gene: TRBJ1-3
v_gene: TRBV6-7
CDR3aa: CASSYHQGIAGNTIYF
CDR3nt: TGTGCCAGCAGTTACCACCAGGGGATTGCTGGAAACACCATATATTTT

d_gene: NA
abundance: NA
j_gene: TRBJ1-1
v_gene: TRBV6-1
CDR3aa: CASSEPRELAFF
CDR3nt: TGTGCCAGCAGTGAACCCAGGGAATTAGCTTTCTTT

d_gene: NA
abundance: NA
j_gene: TRBJ1-1
v_gene: TRBV2
CDR3aa: CATRERDYGEAFF
CDR3nt: TGTGCCACCAGGGAGAGGGATTACGGTGAAGCTTTCTTT

d_gene: NA
abundance: once
j_gene: TRBJ2-3
v_gene: TRBV15
CDR3aa: CATRRTDTQYF
CDR3nt: TGTGCCACCCGTCGCACAGATACGCAGTATTTT

d_gene: NA
abundance: NA
j_gene: TRBJ1-1
v_gene: TRBV5-1
CDR3aa: CASSLEAGLNTEAFF
CDR3nt: TGCGCCAGCAGCTTGGAGGCAGGTTTGAACACTGAAGCTTTCTTT

d_gene: NA
abundance: once
j_gene: TRBJ2-6
v_gene: TRBV3-1/TRBV3-2
CDR3aa: CASSQGTGANVLTF
CDR3nt: TGTGCCAGCAGCCAGGGAACTGGGGCCAACGTCCTGACTTTC

d_gene: TRBD1
abundance: NA
j_gene: TRBJ2-2
v_gene: TRBV10-3
CDR3aa: CAISAGTGANTGELFF
CDR3nt: TGTGCCATCAGCGCCGGGACAGGCGCGAACACCGGGGAGCTGTTTTTT

d_gene: NA
abundance: few
j_gene: TRBJ2-2
v_gene: TRBV6-5
CDR3aa: CASRGVRLGELFF
CDR3nt: TGTGCCAGCAGGGGCGTTAGGCTCGGGGAGCTGTTTTTT

d_gene: NA
abundance: NA
j_gene: TRBJ1-1
v_gene: TRBV19
CDR3aa: CASTMVGGMGTEAFF
CDR3nt: TGTGCCAGTACCATGGTCGGGGGTATGGGCACTGAAGCTTTCTTT

d_gene: NA
abundance: NA
j_gene: TRBJ2-1
v_gene: TRBV10-2
CDR3aa: CASRKSRDAAGRHEQFF
CDR3nt: TGCGCCAGCAGGAAGTCCCGGGACGCCGCCGGGCGCCACGAGCAGTTCTTC

d_gene: NA
abundance: NA
j_gene: TRBJ2-5
v_gene: TRBV3-1/TRBV3-2
CDR3aa: CASSHKQTLGETQYF
CDR3nt: TGTGCCAGCAGCCATAAACAGACCCTCGGAGAGACCCAGTACTTC

d_gene: NA
abundance: NA
j_gene: TRBJ1-4
v_gene: TRBV19
CDR3aa: CASSILGGNEKLFF
CDR3nt: TGTGCCAGTAGTATTCTAGGGGGTAATGAAAAACTGTTTTTT

d_gene: TRBD1
abundance: NA
j_gene: TRBJ2-3
v_gene: TRBV3-1/TRBV3-2
CDR3aa: CASSPGGSGTDTQYF
CDR3nt: TGTGCCAGCAGCCCAGGGGGCTCTGGCACAGATACGCAGTATTTT

d_gene: TRBD2
abundance: NA
j_gene: TRBJ2-7
v_gene: TRBV5-1
CDR3aa: CASSLGTSGGDGQYF
CDR3nt: TGCGCCAGCAGCCTCGGGACTAGCGGGGGGGATGGACAGTACTTC

d_gene: NA
abundance: few
j_gene: TRBJ1-4
v_gene: TRBV6-6
CDR3aa: CASSPRDGNEKLFF
CDR3nt: TGTGCCAGCAGTCCCCGGGACGGCAATGAAAAACTGTTTTTT

d_gene: NA
abundance: NA
j_gene: TRBJ2-1
v_gene: TRBV4-1
CDR3aa: CASSPPASSSYNEQFF
CDR3nt: TGCGCCAGCAGCCCTCCTGCGTCAAGCTCCTACAATGAGCAGTTCTTC